These T cell receptor beta chains were read from a single sample in a study of graft-versus-host responses after intestinal transplantation. Method: immunoSEQ multiplex PCR; TCRdb's copy keeps in-frame clones and lacks some. The sample lists approximately 19,000 clones, under 75% seen once, with approximately 7.9% in the top ten. This material consisted of ileum tissue, taken approximately three weeks after intestinal transplant. The receptors originated from a human patient who received an intestinal transplant, so some T cells may come from the graft donor. Both conserved end residues are part of each CDR3. A D gene is named only where the DNA matches it firmly. Size tells how often a clone was seen (once, few, many) or the class of an expanded clone, and some rows leave it out.

j_gene,d_gene,abundance,v_gene,CDR3nt,CDR3aa
TRBJ2-7,.,few,TRBV10-1,TGCGCCAGCAGTGAGTCGCTTACAGGGAACCACGAGCAGTACTTC,CASSESLTGNHEQYF
TRBJ2-7,TRBD1,once,TRBV6-5,TGTGCCAGCAGGACGCCTGGGACAGGATACGAGCAGTACTTC,CASRTPGTGYEQYF
TRBJ1-5,TRBD1,.,TRBV6-1,TGTGCCAGCAGCCAATTGGACAGGGAAAATCAGCCCCAGCATTTT,CASSQLDRENQPQHF
TRBJ2-7,TRBD1,.,TRBV27,TGTGCCAGCACCAACCTTGGGACAGCTACCTACGAGCAGTACTTC,CASTNLGTATYEQYF
TRBJ2-7,TRBD2,few,TRBV29-1,TGCAGCGTTGTAGCGGGAACCCAGTACTTC,CSVVAGTQYF
TRBJ1-1,.,.,TRBV5-1,TGCGCCAGCAGCGTCAGGGGCTTGAACACTGAAGCTTTCTTT,CASSVRGLNTEAFF
TRBJ2-5,.,once,TRBV7-2,TGTGCCAGCAGCTTCTCTAGCCATCGGGGGGAGACCCAGTACTTC,CASSFSSHRGETQYF
TRBJ1-3,.,.,TRBV29-1,TGCAGCGTCTTAATGGCTTCTGGAAACACCATATATTTT,CSVLMASGNTIYF
TRBJ2-1,TRBD1,few,TRBV30,TGTGCCTGGAGTATTTATCCGGGACAGGGGGACAATGAGCAGTTCTTC,CAWSIYPGQGDNEQFF
TRBJ1-5,.,.,TRBV28,TGTGCCAGCAGGAAACCTACAGATAGCAATCAGCCCCAGCATTTT,CASRKPTDSNQPQHF
TRBJ2-1,.,once,TRBV18,TGTGCCAGCTCCCCTAGTTACGGGAACAATGAGCAGTTCTTC,CASSPSYGNNEQFF
TRBJ1-2,.,.,TRBV4-1,TGCGCCAGCACAACGCACGTCCCGGGGAACTATGGCTACACCTTC,CASTTHVPGNYGYTF
TRBJ2-7,.,.,TRBV7-9,TGTGCCAGCAGCTTAGGTTGGCAGATCCTAGAAGAGCAGTACTTC,CASSLGWQILEEQYF
TRBJ2-7,.,.,TRBV29-1,TGCAGCGTTGAAGGATGGGTCGGGGGCGGGAGCTGGGACGAGCAGTACTTC,CSVEGWVGGGSWDEQYF
TRBJ1-5,TRBD1,.,TRBV19,TGTGCCAGTACGGCGTATACAGGGGGTAGTCAGCCCCAGCATTTT,CASTAYTGGSQPQHF
TRBJ1-1,.,.,TRBV5-5,TGTGCCAGCTGGAGTTATCGGGGCGGGGGGCATCGGACTGAAGCTTTCTTT,CASWSYRGGGHRTEAFF
TRBJ1-6,.,.,TRBV28,TGTGCCAGCAGTTACACGGGTCCGAGGAAATCCCTCCACTTT,CASSYTGPRKSLHF
TRBJ1-2,.,few,TRBV6-5,TGTGCCACAAGACAGACTTCCACCTCGTCCTATGGCTACACCTTC,CATRQTSTSSYGYTF
TRBJ1-4,.,.,TRBV5-1,TGCGCCAGCAGCCCCCACGGGGTTGGAGAAAAACTGTTTTTT,CASSPHGVGEKLFF
TRBJ1-2,.,large,TRBV4-1,TGCGCCAGCAGCCAAGCGGCAGGGGCCTATGGCTACACCTTC,CASSQAAGAYGYTF
TRBJ1-2,.,.,TRBV11-2,TGTGCCAGCAGCTTAGCCCCGGACTTACGCTATGGCTACACCTTC,CASSLAPDLRYGYTF
TRBJ1-6,.,.,TRBV30,TGTGCCTGGAGTGTGGGGGGGGTTTCACCCCTCCACTTT,CAWSVGGVSPLHF
TRBJ2-7,.,few,TRBV27,TGTGCCAGCAGCCTGGCCCCGGGACATAGCTCCTACGAGCAGTACTTC,CASSLAPGHSSYEQYF
TRBJ2-7,.,.,TRBV9,TGTGCCAGCAGCGTGGGGGGCGGGGGTGCCTACGAGCAGTACTTC,CASSVGGGGAYEQYF
TRBJ2-3,TRBD2,once,TRBV7-7,TGTGCCAGCAGCTCAGGACTAGCTCCTAGCACAGATACGCAGTATTTT,CASSSGLAPSTDTQYF
TRBJ2-1,.,.,TRBV4-1,TGCGCCAGCAGCCAGGAACAGGGTCTTCGGCAGTTCTTC,CASSQEQGLRQFF
TRBJ1-1,TRBD1,.,TRBV5-1,TGCGCCAGCAGCGCGGGACAGACTGTCACTGAAGCTTTCTTT,CASSAGQTVTEAFF
TRBJ2-7,TRBD1,.,TRBV7-3,TGTGCCAGCAGCGTCACAGGGGAGCGCTCCTACGAGCAGTACTTC,CASSVTGERSYEQYF
TRBJ2-7,TRBD2,.,TRBV30,TGTGCCTGGATGCCTAGCGGGAGTTACGAGCAGTACTTC,CAWMPSGSYEQYF
TRBJ2-7,TRBD1,.,TRBV6-1,TGTGCCAGCAGGAACCGGGACAGGGGCTACGAGCAGTACTTC,CASRNRDRGYEQYF
TRBJ2-7,.,.,TRBV27,TGTGCCAGCAGTTACGGGATTTTGAACGAGCAGTACTTC,CASSYGILNEQYF
TRBJ2-1,TRBD2,few,TRBV6-4,TGTGCCAGCAGTGAAGAATATAGCGGGACCTCCTACAATGAGCAGTTCTTC,CASSEEYSGTSYNEQFF
TRBJ1-1,.,.,TRBV5-4,TGTGCCAGCGCACAGGAGTTGAACACTGAAGCTTTCTTT,CASAQELNTEAFF
TRBJ2-7,.,few,TRBV7-6,TGTGCCAGCAGCTCCTCGACAGGCGCCTACGAGCAGTACTTC,CASSSSTGAYEQYF
TRBJ2-3,.,.,TRBV5-4,TGTGCCAGCAGCTTGGCGGGGGTCACAGATACGCAGTATTTT,CASSLAGVTDTQYF
TRBJ1-5,.,.,TRBV2,TGTGCCAGCAGTTCCGGAGGGGTCTCGTACAATCAGCCCCAGCATTTT,CASSSGGVSYNQPQHF
TRBJ2-7,TRBD2,.,TRBV6-1,TGTGCCAGCAGTGAGTTTGGGCTAGGACTAGCGAACTACGAGCAGTACTTC,CASSEFGLGLANYEQYF
TRBJ1-1,TRBD1,.,TRBV29-1,TGCAGCGTGGACAGGGGGATTGAAGCTTTCTTT,CSVDRGIEAFF
TRBJ2-1,.,.,TRBV4-2,TGTGCCAGCAGCCAAGAGAGCCTAGTGATATACAATGAGCAGTTCTTC,CASSQESLVIYNEQFF
TRBJ2-7,TRBD1,.,TRBV7-8,TGTGCCAGCAGCTTAGCGGGGACAGGGCAATACGAGCAGTACTTC,CASSLAGTGQYEQYF
TRBJ1-1,.,.,TRBV29-1,TGCAGCGTTGACAGGCCCAACACTGAAGCTTTCTTT,CSVDRPNTEAFF
TRBJ2-3,TRBD2,few,TRBV19,TGTGCCAGTAGTATCACTAGCGGGGGGAGCACAGATACGCAGTATTTT,CASSITSGGSTDTQYF
TRBJ2-2,.,few,TRBV18,TGTGCCAGCTCACCAGAGGAGGATAACACCGGGGAGCTGTTTTTT,CASSPEEDNTGELFF
TRBJ1-2,.,.,TRBV5-5,TGTGCCAGCAGCTTGGATTACAGGAAAAACTATGGCTACACCTTC,CASSLDYRKNYGYTF
TRBJ2-1,TRBD2,few,TRBV19,TGTGCCAGTAGGCGAACTAGCGGGTCGTACAATGAGCAGTTCTTC,CASRRTSGSYNEQFF
TRBJ1-1,TRBD1,.,TRBV5-1,TGCGCCAGCAGATCCACGTGGGACAGGGGGAACACTGAAGCTTTCTTT,CASRSTWDRGNTEAFF
TRBJ1-6,.,few,TRBV13,TGTGCCAGCAGCTTCGGGAGGGCGGGGTCACCCCTCCACTTT,CASSFGRAGSPLHF